This TCR beta chain is from a study of blood T cell repertoires in COVID-19 (dated by TCRdb to 2018 to 2020). Broadly, across the study: Samples from collaborators originated in the United States, Italy and Spain and spanned both the acute and convalescent phases of COVID-19. The material from the prospective study consisted of cDNA or gDNA derived from T cells, B-cell-depleted T cells, or PBMCs. Deeply sampled blood TCRbeta repertoires from subjects exposed to, actively infected with, or recovered from COVID-19 were included in the dataset. A freely available public database, intended as a resource for researchers studying the immune response to SARS-CoV-2, is where the repertoires were released. Samples were obtained from the ongoing ImmuneRACE study (first 160 participants) and from 1,200 or so subjects provided by 6 global collaborators. Nearly every sample came with metadata listing a de-identified subject ID, COVID-19 status, age in years and sex. Where available, HLA class I and class II types were taken from metadata supplied by the sample provider and were not determined by assay-based typing. What the work shows at the level of the full study, not this receptor alone: Clinical and demographic metadata were provided uncurated, with the amount varying by source and participant.

TCRbeta CDR3 regions were amplified from genomic DNA using the immunoSEQ Assay, a bias-controlled multiplex PCR. The study's own analysis went as follows. Nucleated cell counts per sample were estimated from amplification of reference gene primers within the assay. To quantify the absolute abundance of each unique TCRbeta CDR3 rearrangement, sequence reads were collapsed and filtered. For each sample, productive Simpson clonality was calculated by taking the square root of Simpson's diversity index across productive rearrangements. TCRdb holds this immuneACCESS table with in-frame rearrangements only. Some clones are missing; in checked studies, unresolved V genes explain under half, and the rest has no known cause. V and J calls and clone size are given by that table; D and trimming were obtained from the DNA. This sample has around 230,000 clones in its table, and 70% to 90% of those were observed once. Together, the top ten hold roughly 2.3% of the sample.

Notes on this clone: The specificity of this receptor is unknown. No clone much larger than this one lies a single base away; base qualities are absent.

Participants in the prospective study were enrolled through a virtual design, were aged about 18 to 90 years, and lived in about 25 United States geographic areas. To assign participants to cohorts, the prospective study relied on clinical history that participants themselves reported in a screening survey and a study questionnaire. In the prospective study, whole blood, serum and a nasopharyngeal or oropharyngeal swab were collected from each participant by mobile phlebotomists. Participants in the prospective study had the option to provide additional blood draws and questionnaires over a roughly two-month period. Prospective study blood samples were shipped either frozen or at room temperature before DNA extraction. The CDR3 runs 22 amino acids, cysteine and phenylalanine included. Only CDR3 DNA remains: 66 bases, in frame from the first base. At the junction V is shortened by 0 bases and J by 4 bases; bases outside the gene matches: 25. CDR1 and CDR2 were assigned from the germline V gene as SGHRS and YFSETQ.

This clonotype was sampled from a woman aged 40 to 50 with acute COVID-19. The V and J genes are TRBV5-1 and TRBJ2-1; TRBD1 matches 7 bases in the middle. Sequenced material: PBMCs or T cells enriched from blood (not recorded which). The CDR3 here reads CASSLADFVQGNEQNLYNEQFF. The DNA is as follows: TGCGCCAGCAGCTTGGCCGATTTTGTACAGGGGAATGAACAAAACCTTTACAATGAGCAGTTCTTC. Where the CDR3 stops, the reference TRBV5-1 and TRBJ2-1 genes take over; the full variable domain is KAGVTQTPRYLIKTRGQQVTLSCSPISGHRSVSWYQQTPGQGLQFLFEYFSETQRNKGNFPGRFSGRQFSNSRSEMNVSTLELGDSALYLCASSLADFVQGNEQNLYNEQFFGPGTRLTVL.